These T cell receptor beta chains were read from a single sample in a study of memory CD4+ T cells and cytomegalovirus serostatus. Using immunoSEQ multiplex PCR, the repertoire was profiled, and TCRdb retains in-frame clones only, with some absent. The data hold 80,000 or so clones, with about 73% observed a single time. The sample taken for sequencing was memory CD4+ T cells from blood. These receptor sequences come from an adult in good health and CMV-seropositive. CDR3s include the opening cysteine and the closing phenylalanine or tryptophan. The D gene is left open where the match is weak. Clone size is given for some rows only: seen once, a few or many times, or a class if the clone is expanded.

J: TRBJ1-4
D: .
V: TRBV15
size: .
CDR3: CATSRVGEKLFF
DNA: TGTGCCACCAGCAGAGTAGGTGAAAAACTGTTTTTT

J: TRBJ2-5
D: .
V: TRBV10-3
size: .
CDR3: CAISESGGGETQYF
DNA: TGTGCCATCAGTGAGTCCGGAGGAGGGGAGACCCAGTACTTC

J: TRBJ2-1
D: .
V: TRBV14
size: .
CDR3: CASTLGGPYNEQFF
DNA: TGTGCCAGCACCCTGGGGGGGCCCTACAATGAGCAGTTCTTC

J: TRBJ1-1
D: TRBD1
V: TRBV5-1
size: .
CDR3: CASSLGRTGGRTEAFF
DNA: TGCGCCAGCAGCTTGGGTAGGACAGGGGGCCGCACTGAAGCTTTCTTT

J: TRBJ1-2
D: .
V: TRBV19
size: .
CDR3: CASSIQKDGSYGYTF
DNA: TGTGCCAGTAGTATACAGAAGGACGGATCCTATGGCTACACCTTC

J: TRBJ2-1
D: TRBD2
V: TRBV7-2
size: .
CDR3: CASSKPRSGRGYNEQFF
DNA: TGTGCCAGCAGCAAGCCCCGAAGCGGGAGGGGTTACAATGAGCAGTTCTTC

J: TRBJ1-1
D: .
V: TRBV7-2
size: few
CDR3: CASSLDSRGWTEAFF
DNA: TGTGCCAGCAGCTTAGATAGCAGGGGATGGACTGAAGCTTTCTTT

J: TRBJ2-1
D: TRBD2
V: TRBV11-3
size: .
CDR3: CASSPVPGTSGKGPHNEQFF
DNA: TGTGCCAGCAGCCCCGTACCCGGGACTAGCGGGAAGGGCCCCCACAATGAGCAGTTCTTC

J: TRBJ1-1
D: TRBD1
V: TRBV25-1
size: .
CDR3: CASTSLGTGTNTEAFF
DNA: TGTGCCAGCACCTCGCTGGGGACAGGGACGAACACTGAAGCTTTCTTT

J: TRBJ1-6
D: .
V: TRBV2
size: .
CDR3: CASNPIWVTLSPLHF
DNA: TGTGCCAGTAACCCGATCTGGGTTACGCTGTCACCCCTCCACTTT

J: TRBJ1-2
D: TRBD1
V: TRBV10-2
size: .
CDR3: CASSEGQGFGYTF
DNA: TGCGCCAGCAGTGAAGGACAGGGGTTTGGCTACACCTTC

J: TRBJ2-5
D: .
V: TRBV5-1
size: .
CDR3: CASSLGGRSSQETQYF
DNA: TGCGCCAGCAGCTTGGGAGGCAGGTCCTCCCAAGAGACCCAGTACTTC

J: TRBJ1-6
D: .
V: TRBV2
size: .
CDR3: CASRELSSYNSPLHF
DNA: TGTGCCAGCAGGGAGCTGAGCTCCTATAATTCACCCCTCCACTTT

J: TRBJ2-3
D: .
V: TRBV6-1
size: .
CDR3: CASSELYGGADTQYF
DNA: TGTGCCAGCAGTGAGCTATACGGGGGCGCAGATACGCAGTATTTT

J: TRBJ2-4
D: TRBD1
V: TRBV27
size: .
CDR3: CASRGQGKNIQYF
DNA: TGTGCCAGCCGAGGACAGGGCAAAAACATTCAGTACTTC

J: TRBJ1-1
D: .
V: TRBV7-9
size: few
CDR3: CASSLITEAFF
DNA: TGTGCCAGCAGCTTAATCACTGAAGCTTTCTTT

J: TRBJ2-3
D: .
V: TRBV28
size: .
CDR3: CASRWGGVSTDTQYF
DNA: TGTGCCAGCCGTTGGGGCGGGGTGTCCACAGATACGCAGTATTTT

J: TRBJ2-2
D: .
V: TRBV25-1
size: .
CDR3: CASSEYKSGNTGELFF
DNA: TGTGCCAGCAGTGAATACAAGTCGGGGAACACCGGGGAGCTGTTTTTT